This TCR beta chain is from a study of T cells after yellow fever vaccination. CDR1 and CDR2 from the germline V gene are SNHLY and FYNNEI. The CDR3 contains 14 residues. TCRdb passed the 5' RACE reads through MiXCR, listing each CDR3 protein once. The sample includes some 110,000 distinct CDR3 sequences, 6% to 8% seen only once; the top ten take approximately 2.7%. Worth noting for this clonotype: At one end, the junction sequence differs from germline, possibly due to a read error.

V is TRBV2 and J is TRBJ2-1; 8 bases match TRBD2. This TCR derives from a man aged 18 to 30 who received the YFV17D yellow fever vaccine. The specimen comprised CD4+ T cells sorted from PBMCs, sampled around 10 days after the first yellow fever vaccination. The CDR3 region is CAITRGAPSNEHFF. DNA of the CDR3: TGTGCCATCACGCGGGGGGCCCCTAGCAATGAGCACTTCTTC.